Listed below are T cell receptor beta chains from one sample, sequenced in a study of siplizumab effects on memory and regulatory T cells. Sequenced by immunoSEQ multiplex PCR; TCRdb stores in-frame clones only, minus some. The sample includes over 65,000 clones, around 93% of them seen just once. Material: CD8+ T cells sorted from blood. The receptors were sampled from a human donor in good health. CDR3s include the opening cysteine and the closing phenylalanine or tryptophan. Fields, in order: J gene, D gene, V gene, CDR3 length, clone size, CDR3 protein, CDR3 DNA. A D gene is named only where the DNA matches it firmly. For some rows the clone size is stated as once, few or many, or as a class when expanded; others skip it.

TRBJ2-3 . TRBV4-2 15 . CASSNPSLTTDTQYF TGTGCCAGCAGCAACCCAAGCCTTACCACAGATACGCAGTATTTT
TRBJ1-2 TRBD1 TRBV7-9 16 . CASSVVGTGGGYGYTF TGTGCCAGCAGCGTCGTGGGGACAGGGGGTGGCTATGGCTACACCTTC
TRBJ2-1 TRBD2 TRBV5-4 16 . CASLLVSGGPPSEQFF TGTGCCAGCCTATTGGTTAGCGGGGGGCCACCAAGTGAGCAGTTCTTC
TRBJ2-7 . TRBV6-1 14 . CASSEARLSYEQYF TGTGCCAGCAGTGAAGCGAGACTCTCCTACGAGCAGTACTTC
TRBJ2-5 . TRBV9 16 few CASSLLNGGTQETQYF TGTGCCAGCAGCCTCCTGAACGGGGGCACACAAGAGACCCAGTACTTC
TRBJ1-6 . TRBV28 15 . CASSFLRTVNSPLHF TGTGCCAGCAGTTTTCTGCGGACAGTAAATTCACCCCTCCACTTT
TRBJ2-1 . TRBV11-2 11 . CASSGVGEQFF TGTGCCAGCAGCGGTGTGGGTGAGCAGTTCTTC
TRBJ1-1 . TRBV5-6 14 . CASSAIGQNTEAFF TGTGCCAGCAGCGCGATAGGACAGAACACTGAAGCTTTCTTT
TRBJ2-1 . TRBV29-1 14 . CSATGHSPYNEQFF TGCAGCGCGACAGGACATTCCCCCTACAATGAGCAGTTCTTC
TRBJ2-7 . TRBV4-1 15 once CASSQAATGSYEQYF TGCGCCAGCAGCCAAGCTGCGACAGGCTCCTACGAGCAGTACTTC
TRBJ2-5 TRBD2 TRBV14 13 . CASSRPGGETQYF TGTGCCAGCAGCCGCCCGGGAGGAGAGACCCAGTACTTC
TRBJ2-1 . TRBV9 13 . CASSPDSYNEQFF TGTGCCAGCAGCCCGGACAGTTACAATGAGCAGTTCTTC
TRBJ2-7 . TRBV5-6 14 . CASSPGTDSYEQYF TGTGCCAGCAGTCCCGGGACGGACTCCTACGAGCAGTACTTC
TRBJ2-7 . TRBV27 12 . CASSPTGPEQYF TGTGCCAGCAGTCCCACAGGACCCGAGCAGTACTTC
TRBJ2-7 . TRBV11-2 14 . CASSLGGASYEQYF TGTGCCAGCAGCTTGGGCGGGGCCTCCTACGAGCAGTACTTC
TRBJ2-1 TRBD2 TRBV4-2 16 . CASSQGSSGGGGEQFF TGTGCCAGCAGCCAAGGTTCTAGCGGGGGGGGAGGTGAGCAGTTCTTC
TRBJ2-1 . TRBV7-6 16 . CASSLSGQGTYNEQFF TGTGCCAGCAGCTTAAGTGGTCAAGGAACCTACAATGAGCAGTTCTTC
TRBJ2-1 . TRBV7-6 11 . CASSQGSEQFF TGTGCCAGCTCCCAGGGGAGTGAGCAGTTCTTC
TRBJ1-2 . TRBV4-2 14 . CASSQAGESYGYTF TGTGCCAGCAGCCAAGCCGGAGAGTCCTATGGCTACACCTTC
TRBJ2-7 . TRBV27 13 . CASSGTATYEQYF TGTGCCAGCTCCGGGACGGCCACCTACGAGCAGTACTTC
TRBJ2-2 TRBD1 TRBV12-5 17 . CASGLGIGGSNTGELFF TGTGCTAGTGGTTTGGGAATAGGGGGCTCGAACACCGGGGAGCTGTTTTTT
TRBJ2-7 . TRBV5-1 13 . CASSYGVNYEQYF TGCGCCAGCAGCTATGGGGTAAACTACGAGCAGTACTTC
TRBJ1-2 . TRBV10-3 14 . CAISEGGMNYGYTF TGTGCCATCAGTGAGGGGGGGATGAACTATGGCTACACCTTC
TRBJ1-1 . TRBV7-3 14 . CASSLEGVNTEAFF TGTGCCAGCAGCCTAGAGGGGGTGAACACTGAAGCTTTCTTT
TRBJ2-1 . TRBV7-6 14 . CASSSLDGGYEQFF TGTGCCAGCAGCTCTTTGGACGGTGGATATGAGCAGTTCTTC
TRBJ2-7 . TRBV7-9 12 . CASSPGSYEQYF TGTGCCAGCAGCCCGGGGAGCTACGAGCAGTACTTC
TRBJ1-1 . TRBV4-1 15 . CASSQETTGHTEAFF TGCGCCAGCAGCCAAGAGACAACAGGGCACACTGAAGCTTTCTTT
TRBJ2-7 TRBD1 TRBV7-8 17 . CASSLPWDSSVHYEQYF TGTGCCAGCAGCTTACCCTGGGACAGCTCCGTACATTACGAGCAGTACTTC
TRBJ1-5 . TRBV6-5 14 . CASSRQADNQPQHF TGTGCCAGCAGTCGACAGGCCGACAATCAGCCCCAGCATTTT
TRBJ1-1 . TRBV4-1 15 . CASSQMGQGPTEAFF TGCGCCAGCAGCCAAATGGGTCAGGGACCCACTGAAGCTTTCTTT
TRBJ1-1 . TRBV9 13 . CASSVGGSTEAFF TGTGCTTCGTCTGTCGGGGGGTCCACTGAAGCTTTCTTT
TRBJ2-5 TRBD2 TRBV19 16 . CASSATSGGAQETQYF TGTGCCAGTAGTGCCACTAGCGGGGGGGCCCAAGAGACCCAGTACTTC
TRBJ2-1 TRBD2 TRBV5-1 15 . CASSLASGGFNEQFF TGCGCCAGCAGCTTGGCTAGCGGGGGCTTCAATGAGCAGTTCTTC
TRBJ2-1 . TRBV18 15 . CASSPEQGLNNEQFF TGTGCCAGCTCACCCGAGCAGGGTTTAAACAATGAGCAGTTCTTC
TRBJ2-1 . TRBV7-2 13 . CASSQYLDNEQFF TGTGCCAGCAGCCAATACTTAGACAATGAGCAGTTCTTC
TRBJ2-3 . TRBV28 12 . CASSPYGDTQYF TGTGCCAGCAGTCCCTACGGAGATACGCAGTATTTT
TRBJ2-7 . TRBV9 15 . CASSVVGGVYDEQYF TGTGCCAGCAGCGTGGTGGGGGGCGTTTACGACGAGCAGTACTTC
TRBJ1-2 . TRBV7-9 15 . CASSLPGINNYGYTF TGTGCCAGCAGCTTACCGGGGATAAATAACTATGGCTACACCTTC
TRBJ1-1 . TRBV30 12 . CAWGHANTEAFF TGTGCCTGGGGACACGCGAACACTGAAGCTTTCTTT
TRBJ2-7 TRBD1 TRBV28 15 . CASRRIRDRGYEQYF TGTGCCAGCAGACGAATCCGGGACAGGGGGTACGAGCAGTACTTC
TRBJ1-3 . TRBV4-1 15 once CASSQGIAGGNTIYF TGCGCCAGCAGCCAAGGGATTGCAGGGGGAAACACCATATATTTT
TRBJ1-5 . TRBV4-3 13 . CASSQDRWQPQHF TGCGCCAGCAGCCAAGATCGGTGGCAGCCCCAGCATTTT
TRBJ2-1 TRBD1 TRBV28 15 . CASSPGQGAVNEQFF TGTGCCAGCAGTCCGGGACAGGGGGCTGTAAATGAGCAGTTCTTC
TRBJ2-5 TRBD2 TRBV7-9 17 . CASRPGPSGGAVETQYF TGTGCCAGCAGACCCGGCCCTAGCGGGGGGGCGGTCGAGACCCAGTACTTC
TRBJ2-5 . TRBV2 15 . CASSYISGPQETQYF TGTGCCAGCAGTTATATTTCAGGGCCTCAAGAGACCCAGTACTTC
TRBJ1-1 TRBD1 TRBV2 16 . CASSEPGDSLNTEAFF TGTGCCAGCAGTGAACCCGGGGACAGTCTGAACACTGAAGCTTTCTTT